The 30 T cell receptor beta chains reported below all come from one sample, sequenced in a study of radiotherapy plus CTLA-4 blockade in lung cancer. Sequencing used immunoSEQ multiplex PCR; TCRdb keeps in-frame clones, though not all of them. In the table there are about 77,000 clones, 70% to 80% of which are singletons. The sequencing here drew on peripheral blood, taken from a patient treated with radiotherapy plus ipilimumab. The receptors were sampled from a human donor with non-small cell lung cancer whose response to radiotherapy plus ipilimumab could not be evaluated.

The chain couples TRBV10-3 to TRBJ2-5; TRBD1 aligns across 10 bases. The germline V gene has CDR1 ENHRY and CDR2 SYGVKD. This CDR3 is built from 14 residues. V gave up 2 bases and J gave up 5 bases; unmatched junction bases: 2. CDR3 in DNA: TGTGCCATCAGTGAGGACAGGGGGCGTGAGACCCAGTACTTC. Protein sequence: CAISEDRGRETQYF.

The rearrangement links TRBV7-9 to TRBJ1-2, with 7 bases lining up with TRBD1. The CDR3 extends over 19 amino acids. V gave up 0 bases and J gave up 3 bases; unmatched junction bases: 16. Germline loops: CDR1 SEHNR, CDR2 FQNEAQ (reference sequence). As DNA, the CDR3 is TGTGCCAGCAGCTTAGCGGGAGAGGGGGCTAAGGCATACTACTATGGCTACACCTTC. This codes for CASSLAGEGAKAYYYGYTF.

V usage is TRBV19 and J usage is TRBJ2-5, with 7 bases that match TRBD1. Germline V lookup: CDR1 LNHDA, CDR2 SQIVND (reference sequence). With 5 bases clipped from V and 5 bases from J, the junction kept 11 bases outside the gene matches. The CDR3 extends over 15 amino acids. CDR3 residues: CASSPSRTGWETQYF. DNA for the CDR3: TGTGCCAGTAGTCCCTCAAGGACAGGTTGGGAGACCCAGTACTTC. Together with reference TRBV19 and TRBJ2-5, the CDR3 gives the full variable domain: DGGITQSPKYLFRKEGQNVTLSCEQNLNHDAMYWYRQDPGQGLRLIYYSQIVNDFQKGDIAEGYSVSREKKESFPLTVTSAQKNPTAFYLCASSPSRTGWETQYFGPGTRLLVL.

The genes are TRBV19 and TRBJ2-5; 8 positions agree with TRBD1. The J call is in doubt because the DNA end fits TRBJ2-7 better. This CDR3 has 15 amino acids. CDR1 LNHDA and CDR2 SQIVND come from the germline V gene (reference sequence). DNA for the CDR3: TGTGCCAGTAGGGGCCGAGACAGGGGTATCTACGAGCAGTACTTC. Its translation is CASRGRDRGIYEQYF.

This sequence joins TRBV4-2 and TRBJ2-2, with TRBD2 as a possible D gene (6 bases). The CDR3 is made up of 17 amino acids. Per the germline V gene, CDR1 is LGHNA and CDR2 is YNFKEQ. Trimming took off 1 base at V and 2 bases at J, with 14 bases between the two ends. CDR3 sequence reads: CASSQGAGRTNTGELFF. Written as DNA, the CDR3 is TGTGCCAGCAGCCAAGGAGCCGGGAGAACCAACACCGGGGAGCTGTTTTTT.

J is TRBJ2-5 and V is TRBV5-8; 7 bases align to TRBD1. Germline loops: CDR1 SGHTS, CDR2 YDEGEE. V was clipped by 5 bases and J by 2 bases; unmatched bases: 9. The CDR3 has 15 residues. Written as DNA, the CDR3 is TGTGCCAGCAGACCCCGGGGACAGCCGCAAGAGACCCAGTACTTC. As protein: CASRPRGQPQETQYF.

V is TRBV19 and J is TRBJ1-5; TRBD1 might be the D (6 bases). Per the germline V gene, CDR1 is LNHDA and CDR2 is SQIVND (reference sequence). The CDR3 length is 16 residues. V was shortened by 2 bases and J by 0 bases, with 11 bases between the two germline ends. The CDR3 nucleotides read TGTGCCAGTAGTATACTCTACAGGGTTAGCAATCAGCCCCAGCATTTT. Translation: CASSILYRVSNQPQHF.

The chain joins TRBV28 to TRBJ2-1, with TRBD1 identical over 7 bases. V shed 3 bases and J 2 bases; nucleotides not matched to a gene: 1. CDR3 size: 14 residues. Germline V CDR1 and CDR2: MDHEN, SYDVKM. The CDR3 loop reads CASSLTGTYNEQFF. The CDR3 DNA sequence: TGTGCCAGCAGTTTGACAGGGACCTACAATGAGCAGTTCTTC.

This rearrangement joins TRBV19 to TRBJ2-5; perhaps TRBD2 as D (5 bases). The closer fit of TRBJ2-7 to the DNA end suggests the J call may be wrong. This CDR3 comprises 14 residues. Per the germline V gene, CDR1 is LNHDA and CDR2 is SQIVND (reference sequence). The CDR3 sequence: CASSTGRATYEQYF. The CDR3 nucleotides read TGTGCCAGTAGTACTGGGCGGGCCACCTACGAGCAGTACTTC.

V usage is TRBV5-1 and J usage is TRBJ2-3, with 8 bases aligning to TRBD1. The germline V gene encodes CDR1 SGHRS and CDR2 YFSETQ. The CDR3 totals 15 residues. J was trimmed by 4 bases and V by 4 bases; bases with no gene match: 8. In DNA form, the CDR3 reads TGCGCCAGCAGCCCCTGGACAGGGCGCGCAGATACGCAGTATTTT. Amino acids: CASSPWTGRADTQYF.

The DNA of the CDR3 is TGTGCCAGCAGCAGGACAGGGATCAGCTACGAGCAGTACTTC. Translating it yields CASSRTGISYEQYF. The chain links TRBV6-5 to TRBJ2-5; 8 nucleotides line up with TRBD1. The J call may be faulty, since TRBJ2-7 better matches the DNA end. The V gene's germline CDR1 is MNHEY and CDR2 SVGAGI. The CDR3 runs to 14 residues.

In its sample, this clone was seen once. This chain uses TRBV5-1 with TRBJ1-1; 7 nucleotides agree with TRBD1. The CDR3 has 13 amino acids. V gave up 4 bases and J gave up 11 bases; unmatched junction bases: 11. Germline V gene sequence: CDR1 SGHRS, CDR2 YFSETQ. The CDR3 reads CASSLRDSTKAFF. The CDR3 DNA reads TGCGCCAGCAGCCTCCGGGACAGCACAAAGGCTTTCTTT.

Only a few counts were recorded for this clone. V and J are TRBV10-3 and TRBJ1-3; 9 bases line up with TRBD1. This CDR3 is built from 15 residues. CDR1 and CDR2 (germline): ENHRY, SYGVKD. The V gene end was trimmed by 8 bases and the J gene end by 0 bases; junction bases not matched to a gene: 5. This CDR3 is CAIGTGGSSGNTIYF. The CDR3 DNA reads as TGTGCCATCGGAACAGGGGGCAGCTCTGGAAACACCATATATTTT.

The CDR3 region is CASSQDQMGPQGSSSYEQYF. CDR3 in DNA: TGTGCCAGCAGCCAAGATCAAATGGGCCCCCAGGGATCGTCTTCCTACGAGCAGTACTTC. J is TRBJ2-7 and V is TRBV4-2, with D tentatively TRBD1 (5 bases). V was cut by 0 bases and J by 1 base, with 25 bases left in between. CDR1 is LGHNA, CDR2 YNFKEQ, per germline. The CDR3 is 20 amino acids.

The chain joins TRBV7-9 to TRBJ2-1; 11 bases match TRBD2. This CDR3 is 17 amino acids long. Germline V lookup: CDR1 SEHNR, CDR2 FQNEAQ (reference sequence). V lost 0 bases, J lost 0 bases, and 1 base stayed unmatched. The CDR3 DNA sequence: TGTGCCAGCAGCTTAGCGCTAGCGGGAGGCTCCTACAATGAGCAGTTCTTC. Its translation: CASSLALAGGSYNEQFF.

This clone has a single count. The V call is TRBV4-3, the J call TRBJ1-2; 9 positions agree with TRBD1. With V trimmed by 3 bases and J by 6 bases, 8 bases remained unmatched. The CDR3 runs 15 residues. Per germline, CDR1 LGHNA and CDR2 YSLEER. CDR3 nucleotides: TGCGCCAGCAGCCATTGGGACAGGGAGTATGATGGCTACACCTTC. This sequence encodes CASSHWDREYDGYTF.

The rearrangement links TRBV23-1 to TRBJ1-1, with TRBD1 identical over 12 bases. TRBV23-1 is an ORF for which the function is uncertain. The CDR3 is 21 amino acids. The ends lost 4 bases at V and 2 bases at J; junction bases unmatched: 20. The DNA of the CDR3 is TGCGCCAGCAGTCCCTCCGGGACAGGGGGCCGACCGTCCAAACCCAACACTGAAGCTTTCTTT. This codes for CASSPSGTGGRPSKPNTEAFF.

The chain has TRBV27 and TRBJ2-2, with D perhaps matching TRBD2 (7 bases). The germline V gene has CDR1 MNHEY and CDR2 SMNVEV (reference sequence). The CDR3 spans 18 residues. V was shortened by 3 bases and J by 1 base, with 18 bases between the two germline ends. The CDR3 spells CASSLEGGPLRNTGELFF. The CDR3 DNA sequence: TGTGCCAGCAGTTTGGAGGGGGGGCCGCTGAGGAACACCGGGGAGCTGTTTTTT.

The chain employs TRBV4-2 and TRBJ2-3, with D tentatively TRBD2 (6 bases). The CDR3 contains 17 residues. Germline loops: CDR1 LGHNA, CDR2 YNFKEQ. V lost 0 bases and J 1 base, leaving 14 bases between the germline ends. CDR3 residues: CASSQEEGRTRTDTQYF. The CDR3 coding sequence is TGTGCCAGCAGCCAAGAGGAGGGACGGACCCGCACAGATACGCAGTATTTT.

J is TRBJ2-2 and V is TRBV6-1; D may be TRBD1 (6 bases). The V gene's germline CDR1 is MNHNS and CDR2 SASEGT. Between the trimmed V and J ends, which lost 2 bases and 1 base, there was a span of 11 bases. This CDR3 has 16 residues. The CDR3 protein is CASSEQPTGNTGELFF. The CDR3 nucleotides read TGTGCCAGCAGTGAACAACCGACAGGGAACACCGGGGAGCTGTTTTTT.

This clone has a handful of counts. The chain uses TRBV5-5 and TRBJ1-1; D is unresolved. V was trimmed by 3 bases and J by 2 bases, leaving 8 bases between them. The length of the CDR3 is 13 residues. Germline CDR1 SGHKS, CDR2 YYEKEE (reference sequence). CDR3 nucleotides: TGTGCCAGCAGCTATCTCAGTAACACTGAAGCTTTCTTT. Encoded protein: CASSYLSNTEAFF.

The genes are TRBV19 and TRBJ2-7; TRBD1 is a possible D gene (6 bases). Germline CDR1 LNHDA, CDR2 SQIVND (reference sequence). Trimming pared 5 bases from V and 6 bases from J, leaving 11 bases between. This CDR3 region has 12 residues. The CDR3 DNA follows: TGTGCCAGTAGTCCCCTACAGGGCGAGCAGTACTTC. This sequence encodes CASSPLQGEQYF. Full variable domain (missing parts from reference TRBV19 and TRBJ2-7): DGGITQSPKYLFRKEGQNVTLSCEQNLNHDAMYWYRQDPGQGLRLIYYSQIVNDFQKGDIAEGYSVSREKKESFPLTVTSAQKNPTAFYLCASSPLQGEQYFGPGTRLTVT.

The V gene is TRBV5-6, the J gene TRBJ2-2; 12 nucleotides align to TRBD2. J lost 6 bases, V lost 4 bases, and 13 bases had no gene match. The CDR3 loop spans 18 amino acids. Germline CDR1 reads SGHDT; CDR2 reads YYEEEE. The CDR3 region has the DNA TGTGCCAGCAGCCCTCTCCTAGCGGGAGGGTTGGCGCCCGGGGAGCTGTTTTTT. It codes for CASSPLLAGGLAPGELFF.

The CDR3 DNA is TGTGCCTGGAGGACAGTGAGACCCTATGGCTACACCTTC. Its protein is CAWRTVRPYGYTF. The chain joins TRBV30 to TRBJ1-2; D possibly corresponds to TRBD1 (5 bases). The CDR3 has 13 residues. Germline V gives CDR1 GTSNPN, CDR2 SVGIG (reference sequence). Trimming stripped 3 bases from V and 4 bases from J, with 12 bases between.

The V call is TRBV4-3, the J call TRBJ2-1, with a weak D call TRBD1 (6 bases). CDR3 length: 15 residues. Looked up from germline, CDR1 is LGHNA and CDR2 is YSLEER. V lost 5 bases, J lost 1 base, and 12 bases lay in between. The CDR3 nucleotides are TGCGCCAGCAGCTCTGACAGGAGGTCCTACAATGAGCAGTTCTTC. It translates to CASSSDRRSYNEQFF.

The chain uses TRBV27 and TRBJ1-2; D unclear. This CDR3 is built from 14 residues. The V and J ends lost 2 bases and 3 bases respectively, with 10 bases between them. The germline V gene encodes CDR1 MNHEY and CDR2 SMNVEV (reference sequence). The CDR3 DNA sequence: TGTGCCAGCAGTTTAAAAGGGAGGGACTATGGCTACACCTTC. Translated: CASSLKGRDYGYTF.

The chain joins TRBV5-1 to TRBJ2-7, with a tentative D call TRBD1 (6 bases). CDR1 is SGHRS and CDR2 is YFSETQ in the germline V gene. CDR3 size: 14 residues. The V and J ends lost 5 bases and 0 bases respectively, with 12 bases between them. CDR3 sequence: CASSLGQNSYEQYF. The CDR3 coding sequence is TGCGCCAGCAGTCTCGGACAGAACTCCTACGAGCAGTACTTC.

The genes are TRBV9 and TRBJ2-5; 8 bases fit TRBD2. The CDR3 has 16 residues. V shed 2 bases and J 2 bases; nucleotides not matched to a gene: 8. The germline V gene has CDR1 SGDLS and CDR2 YYNGEE. The CDR3: CASSVLLAAPQETQYF. Written as DNA, the CDR3 is TGTGCCAGCAGCGTGTTACTAGCGGCCCCTCAAGAGACCCAGTACTTC. The variable domain in full, with the rest retrieved from reference TRBV9 and TRBJ2-5, is DSGVTQTPKHLITATGQRVTLRCSPRSGDLSVYWYQQSLDQGLQFLIQYYNGEERAKGNILERFSAQQFPDLHSELNLSSLELGDSALYFCASSVLLAAPQETQYFGPGTRLLVL.

The V and J genes are TRBV5-1 and TRBJ2-1; TRBD1 matches 7 bases. Germline V gives CDR1 SGHRS, CDR2 YFSETQ. V shed 2 bases and J 6 bases; nucleotides not matched to a gene: 2. The CDR3 sequence is 13 residues long. This CDR3 is CASSFPGGNEQFF. The CDR3 DNA sequence: TGCGCCAGCAGCTTTCCAGGGGGCAATGAGCAGTTCTTC.

In the case of this clone: The junction shows a germline mismatch at one end, possibly a read error. This chain links TRBV7-2 with TRBJ1-5; possibly TRBD1 for D (6 bases). CDR1 SGHTA and CDR2 FQGNSA come from the germline V gene. This CDR3 is 17 amino acids long. The CDR3: CASSFLPGAFSSQPQHF. The CDR3 coding sequence is TGTGCCAGCAGCTTTCTCCCAGGGGCTTTTAGCAGTCAGCCCCAGCATTTT.